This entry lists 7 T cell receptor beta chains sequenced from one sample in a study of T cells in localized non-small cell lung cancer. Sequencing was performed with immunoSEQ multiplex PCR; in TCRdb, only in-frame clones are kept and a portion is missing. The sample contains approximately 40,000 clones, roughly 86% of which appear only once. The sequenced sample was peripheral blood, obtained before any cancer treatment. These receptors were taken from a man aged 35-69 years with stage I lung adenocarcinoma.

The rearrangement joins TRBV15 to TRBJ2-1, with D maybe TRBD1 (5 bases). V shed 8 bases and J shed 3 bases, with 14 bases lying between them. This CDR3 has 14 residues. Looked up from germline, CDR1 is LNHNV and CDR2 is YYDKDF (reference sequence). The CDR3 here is CATQPDSFYNEQFF. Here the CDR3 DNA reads TGTGCCACCCAACCCGACAGTTTCTACAATGAGCAGTTCTTC.

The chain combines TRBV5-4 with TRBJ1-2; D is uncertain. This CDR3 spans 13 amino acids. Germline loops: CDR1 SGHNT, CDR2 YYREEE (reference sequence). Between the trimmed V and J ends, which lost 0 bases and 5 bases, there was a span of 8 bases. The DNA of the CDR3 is TGTGCCAGCAGCTTGGAAAGGGAATATGGCTACACCTTC. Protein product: CASSLEREYGYTF.

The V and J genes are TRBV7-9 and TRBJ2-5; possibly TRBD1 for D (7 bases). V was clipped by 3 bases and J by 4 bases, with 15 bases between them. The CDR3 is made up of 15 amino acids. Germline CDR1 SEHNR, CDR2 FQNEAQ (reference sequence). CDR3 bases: TGTGCCAGCAGCTTTGGCGCAGGGGGAGGAGAGACCCAGTACTTC. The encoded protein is CASSFGAGGGETQYF.

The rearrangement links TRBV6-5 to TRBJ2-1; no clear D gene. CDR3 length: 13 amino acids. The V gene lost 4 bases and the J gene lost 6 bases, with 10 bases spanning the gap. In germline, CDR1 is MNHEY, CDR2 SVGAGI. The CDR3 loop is CASSLGRFNEQFF. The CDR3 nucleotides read TGTGCCAGCAGTTTAGGACGGTTCAATGAGCAGTTCTTC.

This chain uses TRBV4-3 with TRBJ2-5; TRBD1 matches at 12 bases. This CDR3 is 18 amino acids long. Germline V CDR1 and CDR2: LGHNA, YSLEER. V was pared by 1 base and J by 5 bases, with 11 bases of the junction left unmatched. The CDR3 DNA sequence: TGCGCCAGCAGCCAAGTTACGGGCCGGGACAGGGGGCTGGAGACCCAGTACTTC. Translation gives CASSQVTGRDRGLETQYF.

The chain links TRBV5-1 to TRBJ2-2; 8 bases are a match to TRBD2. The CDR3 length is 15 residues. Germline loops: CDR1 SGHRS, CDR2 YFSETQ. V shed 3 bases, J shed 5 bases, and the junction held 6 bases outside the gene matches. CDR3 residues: CASSSQLAETGELFF. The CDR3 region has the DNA TGCGCCAGCAGCTCCCAACTAGCGGAAACCGGGGAGCTGTTTTTT. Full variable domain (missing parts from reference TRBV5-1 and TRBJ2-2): KAGVTQTPRYLIKTRGQQVTLSCSPISGHRSVSWYQQTPGQGLQFLFEYFSETQRNKGNFPGRFSGRQFSNSRSEMNVSTLELGDSALYLCASSSQLAETGELFFGEGSRLTVL.

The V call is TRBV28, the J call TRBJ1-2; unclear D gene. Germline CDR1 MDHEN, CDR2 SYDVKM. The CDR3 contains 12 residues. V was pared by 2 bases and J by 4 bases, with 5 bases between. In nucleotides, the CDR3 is TGTGCCAGCAGTTTAAGGGCCTATGGCTACACCTTC. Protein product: CASSLRAYGYTF.